A selection of T cell receptor beta chains follows, all from one sample in a study of cytomegalovirus exposure and HLA in healthy donors. Here immunoSEQ multiplex PCR was the method, and the copy in TCRdb shows in-frame clones only, minus some. The data contain some 99,000 clones, roughly 70% of them seen just once; the ten biggest clones take up roughly 5.9%. Specimen: PBMCs. The receptors originated from a woman aged 70 to 79 in good health and CMV-seropositive. Both conserved end residues are part of each CDR3. Each record gives: clone size, J gene, V gene, D gene, CDR3 protein, CDR3 DNA. A D gene is named only where the DNA matches it firmly. Clone size is not always given. Where it is, it says once, few, many or a class for expanded clones.

abundance: -
j_gene: TRBJ2-7
v_gene: TRBV2
d_gene: -
CDR3aa: CASSVSRSYEQYF
CDR3nt: TGTGCCAGCAGTGTCAGTCGTTCCTACGAGCAGTACTTC

abundance: -
j_gene: TRBJ1-3
v_gene: TRBV9
d_gene: -
CDR3aa: CASSVAGFGNTIYF
CDR3nt: TGTGCCAGCAGCGTAGCCGGGTTCGGAAACACCATATATTTT

abundance: -
j_gene: TRBJ2-7
v_gene: TRBV2
d_gene: -
CDR3aa: CASAPGGVYEQYF
CDR3nt: TGTGCCAGCGCCCCCGGCGGGGTCTACGAGCAGTACTTC

abundance: once
j_gene: TRBJ1-2
v_gene: TRBV6-4
d_gene: -
CDR3aa: CASRRDISNYGYTF
CDR3nt: TGTGCCAGCAGGAGGGACATTTCTAACTATGGCTACACCTTC

abundance: -
j_gene: TRBJ1-2
v_gene: TRBV6-1
d_gene: -
CDR3aa: CASSEGADYGYTF
CDR3nt: TGTGCCAGCTCGGAAGGGGCCGACTATGGCTACACCTTC

abundance: -
j_gene: TRBJ1-6
v_gene: TRBV7-2
d_gene: -
CDR3aa: CASSPYNTGSSPLHF
CDR3nt: TGTGCCAGCAGCCCATACAACACAGGGTCTTCACCCCTCCACTTT

abundance: -
j_gene: TRBJ1-1
v_gene: TRBV6-5
d_gene: -
CDR3aa: CASSWGGGLNTEAFF
CDR3nt: TGTGCCAGCAGTTGGGGGGGAGGGTTGAACACTGAAGCTTTCTTT

abundance: -
j_gene: TRBJ1-2
v_gene: TRBV11-2
d_gene: -
CDR3aa: CASSTNSRGVNGYTF
CDR3nt: TGTGCCAGCAGCACAAATTCCAGGGGTGTGAACGGCTACACCTTC

abundance: -
j_gene: TRBJ2-1
v_gene: TRBV30
d_gene: TRBD2
CDR3aa: CATSGLAYNEQFF
CDR3nt: TGTGCCACTTCTGGACTAGCGTACAATGAGCAGTTCTTC

abundance: once
j_gene: TRBJ2-1
v_gene: TRBV9
d_gene: -
CDR3aa: CASSAGSGYNEQFF
CDR3nt: TGTGCCAGCAGCGCCGGGTCGGGGTACAATGAGCAGTTCTTC

abundance: few
j_gene: TRBJ2-2
v_gene: TRBV27
d_gene: -
CDR3aa: CASSLQRVSNTGELFF
CDR3nt: TGTGCCAGCAGTTTACAACGGGTCTCGAACACCGGGGAGCTGTTTTTT

abundance: -
j_gene: TRBJ2-7
v_gene: TRBV2
d_gene: -
CDR3aa: CASTRFYEQYF
CDR3nt: TGTGCCAGCACCAGGTTCTACGAGCAGTACTTC

abundance: once
j_gene: TRBJ2-3
v_gene: TRBV19
d_gene: -
CDR3aa: CASSIRGGQTPDTQYF
CDR3nt: TGTGCCAGTAGTATTAGGGGGGGACAAACCCCAGATACGCAGTATTTT

abundance: -
j_gene: TRBJ1-1
v_gene: TRBV11-1
d_gene: -
CDR3aa: CASSLGAPTEAFF
CDR3nt: TGTGCCAGCAGCTTAGGGGCTCCCACTGAAGCTTTCTTT

abundance: -
j_gene: TRBJ2-7
v_gene: TRBV7-2
d_gene: -
CDR3aa: CASSLSQATSYEQYF
CDR3nt: TGTGCCAGCAGCTTGAGCCAGGCGACCTCCTACGAGCAGTACTTC

abundance: -
j_gene: TRBJ2-3
v_gene: TRBV4-2
d_gene: -
CDR3aa: CASSQDPGGPPTDTQYF
CDR3nt: TGTGCCAGCAGCCAAGACCCCGGGGGGCCTCCCACAGATACGCAGTATTTT

abundance: -
j_gene: TRBJ1-2
v_gene: TRBV19
d_gene: TRBD1
CDR3aa: CASRNKQGTLYGYTF
CDR3nt: TGTGCCAGTAGAAACAAACAGGGGACCCTCTATGGCTACACCTTC

abundance: -
j_gene: TRBJ1-1
v_gene: TRBV6-1
d_gene: TRBD1
CDR3aa: CASSLYDRVLTEAFF
CDR3nt: TGTGCCAGCAGCTTGTACGACAGGGTTCTGACTGAAGCTTTCTTT

abundance: -
j_gene: TRBJ2-7
v_gene: TRBV7-2
d_gene: TRBD2
CDR3aa: CASSLAGGRAGGPGYEQYF
CDR3nt: TGTGCCAGCAGCTTAGCGGGTGGTAGAGCGGGGGGTCCGGGCTACGAGCAGTACTTC

abundance: -
j_gene: TRBJ1-6
v_gene: TRBV6-5
d_gene: TRBD1
CDR3aa: CASSYRDRTNSPLHF
CDR3nt: TGTGCCAGCAGTTACCGGGACAGGACTAATTCACCCCTCCACTTT

abundance: -
j_gene: TRBJ2-2
v_gene: TRBV4-3
d_gene: TRBD2
CDR3aa: CASSPAGGVGELFF
CDR3nt: TGCGCCAGCAGTCCAGCGGGGGGGGTCGGGGAGCTGTTTTTT

abundance: -
j_gene: TRBJ2-2
v_gene: TRBV2
d_gene: TRBD2
CDR3aa: CASSESASGWENTGELFF
CDR3nt: TGTGCCAGCAGTGAATCGGCTAGCGGGTGGGAGAACACCGGGGAGCTGTTTTTT

abundance: -
j_gene: TRBJ2-5
v_gene: TRBV5-4
d_gene: -
CDR3aa: CASSLAGQGRGETQYF
CDR3nt: TGTGCCAGCAGCTTGGCAGGCCAGGGAAGGGGAGAGACCCAGTACTTC

abundance: few
j_gene: TRBJ2-1
v_gene: TRBV2
d_gene: TRBD1
CDR3aa: CASSPGTGANNEQFF
CDR3nt: TGTGCCAGCAGTCCCGGGACAGGGGCTAACAATGAGCAGTTCTTC

abundance: -
j_gene: TRBJ2-5
v_gene: TRBV7-9
d_gene: TRBD2
CDR3aa: CASSSSAAGVPKETQYF
CDR3nt: TGTGCCAGCAGCTCTAGTGCTGCGGGGGTACCCAAAGAGACCCAGTACTTC